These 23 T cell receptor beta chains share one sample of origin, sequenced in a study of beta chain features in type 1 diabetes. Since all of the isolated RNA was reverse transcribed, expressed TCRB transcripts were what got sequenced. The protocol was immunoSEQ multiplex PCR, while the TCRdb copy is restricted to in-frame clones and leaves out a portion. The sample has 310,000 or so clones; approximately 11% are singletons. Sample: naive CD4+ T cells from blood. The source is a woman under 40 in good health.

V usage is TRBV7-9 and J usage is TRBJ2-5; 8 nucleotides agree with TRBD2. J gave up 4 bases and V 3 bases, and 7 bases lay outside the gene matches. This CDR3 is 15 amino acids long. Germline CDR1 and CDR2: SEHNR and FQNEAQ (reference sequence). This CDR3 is CASSFSAGGGETQYF. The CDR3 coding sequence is TGTGCCAGCAGCTTTTCTGCGGGGGGCGGAGAGACCCAGTACTTC.

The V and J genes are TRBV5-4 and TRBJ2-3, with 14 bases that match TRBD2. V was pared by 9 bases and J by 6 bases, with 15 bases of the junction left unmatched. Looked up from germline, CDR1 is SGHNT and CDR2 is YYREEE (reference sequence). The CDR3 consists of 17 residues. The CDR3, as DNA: TGTGCCACCCTAGGGACTAGCGGGAGTCCCTCCCCGGATACGCAGTATTTT. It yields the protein CATLGTSGSPSPDTQYF.

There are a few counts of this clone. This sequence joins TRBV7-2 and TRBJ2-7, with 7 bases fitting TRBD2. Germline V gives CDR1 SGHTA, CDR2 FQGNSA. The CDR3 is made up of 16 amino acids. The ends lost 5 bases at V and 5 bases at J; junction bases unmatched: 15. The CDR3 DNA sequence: TGTGCCAGCAGCCTCATGTCTAGCGGAGGGCCCCACGAGCAGTACTTC. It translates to CASSLMSSGGPHEQYF.

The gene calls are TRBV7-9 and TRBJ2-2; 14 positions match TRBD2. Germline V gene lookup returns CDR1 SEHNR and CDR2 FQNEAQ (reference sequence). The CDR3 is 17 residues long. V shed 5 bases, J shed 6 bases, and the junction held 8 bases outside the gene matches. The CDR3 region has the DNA TGTGCCAGCAGCCCGGGACTAGCGGGAGAGGAGGCCGGGGAGCTGTTTTTT. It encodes CASSPGLAGEEAGELFF.

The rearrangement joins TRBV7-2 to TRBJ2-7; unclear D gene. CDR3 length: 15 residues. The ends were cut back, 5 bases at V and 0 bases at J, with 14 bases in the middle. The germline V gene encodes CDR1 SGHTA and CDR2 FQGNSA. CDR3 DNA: TGTGCCAGCAGCCGCAGGTTACTCAGCTCCTACGAGCAGTACTTC. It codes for CASSRRLLSSYEQYF.

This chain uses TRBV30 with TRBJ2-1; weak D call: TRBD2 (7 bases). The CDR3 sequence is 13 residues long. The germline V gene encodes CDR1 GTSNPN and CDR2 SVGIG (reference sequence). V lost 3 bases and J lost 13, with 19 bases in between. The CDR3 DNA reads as TGTGCCTGGAGGACCCTGGCGGGGGCCGGACAGTTCTTC. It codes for CAWRTLAGAGQFF.

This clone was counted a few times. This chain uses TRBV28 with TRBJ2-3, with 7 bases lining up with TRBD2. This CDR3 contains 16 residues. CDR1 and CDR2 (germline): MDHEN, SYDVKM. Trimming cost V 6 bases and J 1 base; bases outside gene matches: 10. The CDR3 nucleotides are TGTGCCAGCAGCCCCTACTATGCGGGGGGCACAGATACGCAGTATTTT. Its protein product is CASSPYYAGGTDTQYF.

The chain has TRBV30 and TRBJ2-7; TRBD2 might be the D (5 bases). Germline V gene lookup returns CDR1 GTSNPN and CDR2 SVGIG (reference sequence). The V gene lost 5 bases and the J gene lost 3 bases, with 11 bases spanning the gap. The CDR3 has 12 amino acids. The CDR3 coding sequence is TGTGCCTGGGGGAGAGAACACTACGAGCAGTACTTC. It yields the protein CAWGREHYEQYF. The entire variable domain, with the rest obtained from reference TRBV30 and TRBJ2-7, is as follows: SQTIHQWPATLVQPVGSPLSLECTVEGTSNPNLYWYRQAAGRGLQLLFYSVGIGQISSEVPQNLSASRPQDRQFILSSKKLLLSDSGFYLCAWGREHYEQYFGPGTRLTVT.

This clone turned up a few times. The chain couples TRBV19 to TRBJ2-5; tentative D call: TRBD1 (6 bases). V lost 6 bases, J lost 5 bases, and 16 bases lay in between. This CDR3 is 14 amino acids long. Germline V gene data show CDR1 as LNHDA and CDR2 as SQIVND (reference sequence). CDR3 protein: CASSEGGVHETQYF. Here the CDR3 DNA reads TGTGCCAGTAGCGAAGGGGGAGTTCACGAGACCCAGTACTTC.

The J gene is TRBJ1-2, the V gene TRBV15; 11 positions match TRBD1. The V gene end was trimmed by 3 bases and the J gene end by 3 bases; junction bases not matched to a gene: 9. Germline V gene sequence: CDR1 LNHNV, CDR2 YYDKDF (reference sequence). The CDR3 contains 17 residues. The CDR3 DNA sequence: TGTGCCACCAGCAGTTCCGTGGGACAGGGGGGGTACTATGGCTACACCTTC. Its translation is CATSSSVGQGGYYGYTF.

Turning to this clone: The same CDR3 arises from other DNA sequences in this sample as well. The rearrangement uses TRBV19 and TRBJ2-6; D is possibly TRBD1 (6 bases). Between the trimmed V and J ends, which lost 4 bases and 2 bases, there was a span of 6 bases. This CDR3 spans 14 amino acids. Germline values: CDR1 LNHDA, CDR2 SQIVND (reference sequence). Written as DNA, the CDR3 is TGTGCCAGTAGTACAGGGGCTGGGGCCAACGTCCTGACTTTC. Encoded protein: CASSTGAGANVLTF.

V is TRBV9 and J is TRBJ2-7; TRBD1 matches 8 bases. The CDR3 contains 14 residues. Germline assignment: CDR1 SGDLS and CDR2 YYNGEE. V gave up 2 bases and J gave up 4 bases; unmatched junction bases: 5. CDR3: CASSVGQGLYEQYF. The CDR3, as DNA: TGTGCCAGCAGCGTCGGACAGGGTTTATACGAGCAGTACTTC.

The CDR3 region is CASSRRSLGVPRETQYF. CDR3 nucleotide sequence: TGTGCCAGCAGCCGCAGATCCCTAGGCGTCCCTAGAGAGACCCAGTACTTC. The V gene is TRBV7-9, the J gene TRBJ2-5; D remains ambiguous. The CDR3 sequence is 17 residues long. V was cut by 5 bases and J by 4 bases, with 23 bases left in between. Looked up from germline, CDR1 is SEHNR and CDR2 is FQNEAQ (reference sequence).

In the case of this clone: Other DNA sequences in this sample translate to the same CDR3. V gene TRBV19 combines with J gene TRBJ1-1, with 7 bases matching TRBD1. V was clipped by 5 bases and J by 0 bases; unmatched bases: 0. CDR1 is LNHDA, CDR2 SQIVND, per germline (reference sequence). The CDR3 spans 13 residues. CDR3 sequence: CASSGTVNTEAFF. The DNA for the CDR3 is TGTGCCAGTAGTGGGACAGTGAACACTGAAGCTTTCTTT. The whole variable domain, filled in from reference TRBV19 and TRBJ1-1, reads DGGITQSPKYLFRKEGQNVTLSCEQNLNHDAMYWYRQDPGQGLRLIYYSQIVNDFQKGDIAEGYSVSREKKESFPLTVTSAQKNPTAFYLCASSGTVNTEAFFGQGTRLTVV.

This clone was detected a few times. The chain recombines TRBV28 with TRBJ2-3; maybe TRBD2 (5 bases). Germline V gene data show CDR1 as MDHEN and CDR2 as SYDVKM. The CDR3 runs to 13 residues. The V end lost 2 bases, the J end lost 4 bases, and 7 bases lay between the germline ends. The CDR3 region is CASSLPSPDTQYF. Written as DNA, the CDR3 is TGTGCCAGCAGTTTACCTAGCCCAGATACGCAGTATTTT.

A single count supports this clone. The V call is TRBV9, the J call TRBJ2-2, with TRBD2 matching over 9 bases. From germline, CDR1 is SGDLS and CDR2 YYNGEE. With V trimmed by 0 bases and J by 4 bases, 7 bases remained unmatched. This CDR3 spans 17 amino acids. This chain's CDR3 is CASSVVGSGSSTGELFF. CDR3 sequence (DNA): TGTGCCAGCAGCGTAGTTGGTAGCGGGAGCAGCACCGGGGAGCTGTTTTTT.

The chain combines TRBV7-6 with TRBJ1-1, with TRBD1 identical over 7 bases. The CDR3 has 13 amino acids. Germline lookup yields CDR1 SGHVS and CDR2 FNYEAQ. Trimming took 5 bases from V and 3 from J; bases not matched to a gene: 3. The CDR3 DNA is TGTGCCAGCAGCCGACAGGGATACACTGAAGCTTTCTTT. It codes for CASSRQGYTEAFF.

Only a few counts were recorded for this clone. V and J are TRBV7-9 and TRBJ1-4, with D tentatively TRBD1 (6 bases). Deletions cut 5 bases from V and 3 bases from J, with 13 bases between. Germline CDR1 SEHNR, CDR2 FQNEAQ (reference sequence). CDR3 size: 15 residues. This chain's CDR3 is CASSPRQAANEKLFF. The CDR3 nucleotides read TGTGCCAGCAGCCCCCGACAGGCCGCTAATGAAAAACTGTTTTTT.

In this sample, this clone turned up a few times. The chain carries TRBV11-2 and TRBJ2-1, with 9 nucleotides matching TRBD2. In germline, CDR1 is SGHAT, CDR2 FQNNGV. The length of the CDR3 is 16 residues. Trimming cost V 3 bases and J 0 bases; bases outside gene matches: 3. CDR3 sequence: CASSLFSGSSYNEQFF. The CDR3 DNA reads TGTGCCAGCAGCTTGTTTAGCGGGAGCTCCTACAATGAGCAGTTCTTC.

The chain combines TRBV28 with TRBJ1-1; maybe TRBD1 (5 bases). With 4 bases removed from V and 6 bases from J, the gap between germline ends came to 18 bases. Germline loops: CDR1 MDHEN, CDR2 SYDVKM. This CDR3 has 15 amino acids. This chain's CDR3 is CASSSPGVGGAEAFF. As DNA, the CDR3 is TGTGCCAGCAGTTCCCCGGGAGTGGGGGGGGCTGAAGCTTTCTTT.

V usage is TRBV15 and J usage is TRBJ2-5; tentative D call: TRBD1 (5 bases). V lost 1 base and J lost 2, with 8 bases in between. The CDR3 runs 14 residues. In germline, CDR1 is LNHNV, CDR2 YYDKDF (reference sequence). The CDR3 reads CATSRATVQETQYF. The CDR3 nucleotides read TGTGCCACCAGCAGAGCGACAGTACAAGAGACCCAGTACTTC.

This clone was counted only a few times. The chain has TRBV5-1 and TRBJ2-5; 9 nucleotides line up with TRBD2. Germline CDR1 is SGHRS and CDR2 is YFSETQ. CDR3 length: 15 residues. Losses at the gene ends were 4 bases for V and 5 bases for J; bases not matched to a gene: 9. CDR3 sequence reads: CASSGAGTSRETQYF. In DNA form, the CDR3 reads TGCGCCAGCAGCGGTGCCGGGACTAGCAGGGAGACCCAGTACTTC.

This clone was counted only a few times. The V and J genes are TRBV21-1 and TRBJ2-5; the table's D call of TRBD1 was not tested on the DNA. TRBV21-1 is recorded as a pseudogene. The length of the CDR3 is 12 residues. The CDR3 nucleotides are TGTGCCAGCAAGGACAGGGGAGAGACCCAGTACTTC. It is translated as CASKDRGETQYF.